These T cell receptor beta chains were read from a single sample in a study of blood T cell repertoires in COVID-19. Method: immunoSEQ multiplex PCR; TCRdb's copy keeps in-frame clones and lacks some. This sample has 95,000 to 100,000 clones, with around 88% found just once. The sample was peripheral blood. The receptors derive from an elderly man with acute or convalescent COVID-19. CDR3s include the opening cysteine and the closing phenylalanine or tryptophan. Fields, in order: J gene, D gene, V gene, clone size, CDR3 protein, CDR3 DNA. The D gene is left open where the match is weak. Size is stated for part of the rows, as once, few or many counts, or as a class when the clone is expanded.

j_call: TRBJ2-2; d_call: TRBD1; v_call: TRBV29-1; clone_size: NA; cdr3_aa: CSVGDRGYTGELFF; cdr3_nt: TGCAGCGTTGGCGACAGGGGGTACACCGGGGAGCTGTTTTTT
j_call: TRBJ2-5; d_call: TRBD1; v_call: TRBV5-1; clone_size: NA; cdr3_aa: CASSLAGGPAETQYF; cdr3_nt: TGCGCCAGCAGCTTGGCAGGGGGTCCAGCAGAGACCCAGTACTTC
j_call: TRBJ2-1; d_call: NA; v_call: TRBV12-3/TRBV12-4; clone_size: NA; cdr3_aa: CASSLGTYNEQFF; cdr3_nt: TGTGCCAGCAGTCTGGGGACATACAATGAGCAGTTCTTC
j_call: TRBJ2-7; d_call: TRBD1; v_call: TRBV28; clone_size: NA; cdr3_aa: CASLGTVGEQYF; cdr3_nt: TGTGCCAGCCTCGGGACAGTTGGCGAGCAGTACTTC
j_call: TRBJ1-5; d_call: TRBD1; v_call: TRBV15; clone_size: NA; cdr3_aa: CATSRAGTGDQPQHF; cdr3_nt: TGTGCCACCAGCAGAGCCGGGACAGGGGATCAGCCCCAGCATTTT
j_call: TRBJ2-3; d_call: TRBD2; v_call: TRBV29-1; clone_size: few; cdr3_aa: CSVLPQREASTDTQYF; cdr3_nt: TGCAGCGTCCTTCCCCAGCGGGAGGCTAGCACAGATACGCAGTATTTT
j_call: TRBJ2-3; d_call: TRBD2; v_call: TRBV28; clone_size: NA; cdr3_aa: CASSLWTSGRTDTQYF; cdr3_nt: TGTGCCAGCAGTTTATGGACTAGCGGGAGGACAGATACGCAGTATTTT
j_call: TRBJ1-5; d_call: TRBD1; v_call: TRBV6-2/TRBV6-3; clone_size: NA; cdr3_aa: CASSLIDRGSNQPQHF; cdr3_nt: TGTGCCAGCAGTTTAATCGACAGGGGAAGCAATCAGCCCCAGCATTTT
j_call: TRBJ2-5; d_call: NA; v_call: TRBV6-5; clone_size: once; cdr3_aa: CASTLPGETQYF; cdr3_nt: TGTGCCAGCACCCTCCCGGGAGAGACCCAGTACTTC
j_call: TRBJ1-1; d_call: NA; v_call: TRBV11-2; clone_size: NA; cdr3_aa: CASSLGDRNTEAFF; cdr3_nt: TGTGCCAGCAGCTTAGGAGACAGGAACACTGAAGCTTTCTTT
j_call: TRBJ2-7; d_call: NA; v_call: TRBV7-2; clone_size: NA; cdr3_aa: CASRTGLPTYEQYF; cdr3_nt: TGTGCCAGCAGGACAGGCTTACCCACCTACGAGCAGTACTTC
j_call: TRBJ2-7; d_call: NA; v_call: TRBV6-4; clone_size: NA; cdr3_aa: CASSESSTYEQYF; cdr3_nt: TGTGCCAGCAGTGAGTCCAGTACCTACGAGCAGTACTTC
j_call: TRBJ2-7; d_call: TRBD2; v_call: TRBV7-2; clone_size: NA; cdr3_aa: CASSLGFDSGKYEQYF; cdr3_nt: TGTGCCAGCAGCTTAGGGTTCGATAGCGGGAAATACGAGCAGTACTTC
j_call: TRBJ1-4; d_call: NA; v_call: TRBV3-1/TRBV3-2; clone_size: NA; cdr3_aa: CASSQGRINEKLFF; cdr3_nt: TGTGCCAGCAGCCAAGGGCGGATTAATGAAAAACTGTTTTTT
j_call: TRBJ1-1; d_call: NA; v_call: TRBV28; clone_size: NA; cdr3_aa: CASSLRQGQTIEAFF; cdr3_nt: TGTGCCAGCAGTCTCCGCCAGGGACAAACTATTGAAGCTTTCTTT
j_call: TRBJ1-3; d_call: NA; v_call: TRBV2; clone_size: NA; cdr3_aa: CASRALGRGNTIYF; cdr3_nt: TGTGCCAGCAGGGCCTTAGGCAGGGGAAACACCATATATTTT